Reported below is one T cell receptor (beta chain). Its antigen is as yet unknown. These data come from a study of identical twins. Study-wide results and caveats: Carriage of fewer insertions was seen in abundant cord blood beta clonotypes, whereas memory repertoires showed none. Excess low generation probability was seen in twin-shared out-of-frame alpha sequences. Twin sharing of out-of-frame TCR alpha was underestimated by models in monozygotic pairs.

The V and J ends lost 4 bases and 0 bases respectively, with 13 bases between them. From germline, CDR1 is SGHTA and CDR2 FQGNSA. The CDR3 consists of 15 residues. TCRdb used MiXCR to reprocess the 5' RACE reads, holding one entry per CDR3 protein. Altogether roughly 700,000 distinct CDR3 sequences are present, around 8.6% being singletons, with the ten largest covering more than 0.75%. Another study also made use of these data, one on yellow fever vaccine responses in identical twins.

The source of this sequence is a woman aged 18-29 years in good health. Material: PBMCs. The chain couples TRBV7-2 to TRBJ2-7; TRBD1 is a possible D gene (6 bases). The CDR3 DNA sequence: TGTGCCAGCAGCTCGACAGGAACCCGCTCCTACGAGCAGTACTTC. This codes for CASSSTGTRSYEQYF.